The source of this T cell receptor beta chain is a study of cytomegalovirus exposure and HLA in healthy donors. From the approximately 120-subject validation cohort, which was separate from the approximately 670-subject first cohort, the donors were drawn. A remark on this clone: The antigen remains undetermined.

CDR3 length: 11 amino acids. J was trimmed by 6 bases and V by 8 bases; bases with no gene match: 1. CDR1 is SNHLY, CDR2 FYNNEI, per germline. Some clones are missing from TCRdb's copy, which holds only in-frame ones; the method was immunoSEQ multiplex PCR. The sample consists of nearly 200,000 clones, roughly 82% of them appearing once. General study findings and limits: It was 150 or so TCR beta chains that were listed as cytomegalovirus-associated. Most TCR sequences were rare, but some public TCRs occurred in many donors.

The sample was PBMCs. The chain couples TRBV2 to TRBJ2-4; 7 bases fit TRBD1. This receptor was obtained from a woman aged 25 to 39 in good health and CMV-seropositive. The CDR3 spells CASRQGNIQYF. CDR3 coding DNA: TGTGCCAGCCGACAGGGAAACATTCAGTACTTC.